This TCR beta chain was recovered during a study of OX40 agonist ivuxolimab in advanced cancers. CDR3 size: 14 residues. V lost 6 bases to trimming and J lost 7 bases; unmatched junction nucleotides: 7. Germline CDR1 reads SNHLY; CDR2 reads FYNNEI. The assay was immunoSEQ multiplex PCR, and TCRdb's table has in-frame clones only and misses some. The repertoire holds about 37,000 clones, with about 86% as singletons. Findings and limits, study-wide: There were, on average, more expanded clones in CD8+ T cells than in CD4+. Clonal expansion by week 6 occurred in CD4+ and CD8+ blood T cells (at 0.1 to 3.0 mg/kg).

Peripheral blood came from all dose cohorts at three timepoints. In the case of this clone: Its antigen is still unknown.

Sequencing used CD4+ or CD8+ T cells sorted from blood, obtained in a trial of the OX40 agonist ivuxolimab. The V gene is TRBV2, the J gene TRBJ1-4; TRBD1 agrees at 8 bases. The TCR comes from an adult with an advanced solid tumor such as melanoma, head and neck, liver or kidney cancer. The CDR3 DNA follows: TGTGCCAGCAGGATCACAGGGGGGGGTGAAAAACTGTTTTTT. It yields the protein CASRITGGGEKLFF. Filled out from reference TRBV2 and TRBJ1-4, the complete variable domain reads EPEVTQTPSHQVTQMGQEVILRCVPISNHLYFYWYRQILGQKVEFLVSFYNNEISEKSEIFDDQFSVERPDGSNFTLKIRSTKLEDSAMYFCASRITGGGEKLFFGSGTQLSVL.